The present T cell receptor beta chain was sequenced within a study of blood T cell repertoires in COVID-19. CDR3 length: 17 residues. Losses at the gene ends were 4 bases for V and 5 bases for J; bases not matched to a gene: 10. Looked up from germline, CDR1 is SGHRS and CDR2 is YFSETQ. This clone came up once. Original processing notes: For nucleated cells, counts were estimated from reference gene primer amplification. TCRdb's copy holds only in-frame clones and misses some; the assay was immunoSEQ multiplex PCR. The V and J calls and clone size come from that table; D and trimming were worked out from the DNA. The sample consists of around 150,000 clones, approximately 86% of them appearing once.

The clonotype was recovered from a man between 60 and 75 years old with acute or convalescent COVID-19. The chain links TRBV5-1 to TRBJ2-5; 14 nucleotides agree with TRBD2. Input material: peripheral blood. The CDR3 reads CASSTGTSGRRRETQYF. The CDR3 nucleotides read TGCGCCAGCAGCACCGGGACTAGCGGGAGACGGCGGGAGACCCAGTACTTC.